The 28 T cell receptor beta chains below come from one sample, sequenced in a study of STAT3 mutations in large granular lymphocyte leukemia. Clones were sequenced by immunoSEQ multiplex PCR, and TCRdb holds only the in-frame ones, with some missing. The table has roughly 1,700 clones, about 61% seen once. These receptors have no known antigen. The study, taken as a whole, reports: Every T-LGLL patient had at least one immunodominant TCRbeta clonotype.

Sequenced input: peripheral blood mononuclear cells. The receptors were sampled from a woman aged 65 to 85 with T-cell large granular lymphocyte leukemia. Some clones in this sample may be carry-over from other donors' samples.

The chain carries TRBV13 and TRBJ1-2; D uncertain. CDR3 length: 14 residues. Germline assignment: CDR1 PRHDT and CDR2 FYEKMQ (reference sequence). The V and J ends lost 2 bases and 4 bases respectively, with 11 bases between them. The CDR3 DNA reads as TGTGCCAGCAGCTTACACCAGGTTTCCTATGGCTACACCTTC. It yields the protein CASSLHQVSYGYTF.

V is TRBV30 and J is TRBJ1-1; a possible D gene is TRBD1 (6 bases). Germline V gene sequence: CDR1 GTSNPN, CDR2 SVGIG (reference sequence). V was clipped by 3 bases and J by 4 bases, with 12 bases between them. The CDR3 sequence is 13 residues long. The CDR3 coding sequence is TGTGCCTGGAGGGAGGGGGGAATCACTGAAGCTTTCTTT. Protein product: CAWREGGITEAFF.

This clone came up a few times. V gene TRBV5-1 combines with J gene TRBJ1-5, with 8 positions matching TRBD1. The V and J ends lost 2 bases and 6 bases, in that order; junction bases with no gene match: 4. Germline lookup yields CDR1 SGHRS and CDR2 YFSETQ. CDR3 length: 14 residues. CDR3 DNA sequence: TGCGCCAGCAGCTTTGGACAGGGCGGTCAGCCCCAGCATTTT. The encoded protein is CASSFGQGGQPQHF.

This clone came up a few times. The chain is built from TRBV29-1 and TRBJ2-7, with 8 bases fitting TRBD1. This CDR3 is 12 amino acids long. The V segment lost 4 bases and the J segment 2 bases; nucleotides outside the gene matches: 1. Germline V gene data show CDR1 as SQVTM and CDR2 as ANQGSEA. CDR3: CSVAGGPYEQYF. The CDR3 DNA reads TGCAGCGTTGCAGGGGGCCCCTACGAGCAGTACTTC.

The J gene is TRBJ2-1, the V gene TRBV6-5; 8 bases are a match to TRBD1. V trimming: 5 bases; J trimming: 5 bases; junction bases outside the gene matches: 8. Germline lookup yields CDR1 MNHEY and CDR2 SVGAGI. The CDR3 sequence is 15 residues long. The CDR3 spells CASSPGGSMHNEQFF. For the CDR3, the DNA is TGTGCCAGCAGTCCAGGGGGCAGCATGCACAATGAGCAGTTCTTC.

This chain uses TRBV30 with TRBJ1-3; D might be TRBD1 (5 bases). In germline, CDR1 is GTSNPN, CDR2 SVGIG (reference sequence). The CDR3 length is 15 residues. The germline V and J ends were trimmed by 2 bases and 0 bases, with 11 bases remaining between them. The CDR3 region is CAWSLLDNSGNTIYF. CDR3 DNA sequence: TGTGCCTGGAGTCTCCTGGACAACTCTGGAAACACCATATATTTT. The full variable domain, with the rest looked up from reference TRBV30 and TRBJ1-3, is SQTIHQWPATLVQPVGSPLSLECTVEGTSNPNLYWYRQAAGRGLQLLFYSVGIGQISSEVPQNLSASRPQDRQFILSSKKLLLSDSGFYLCAWSLLDNSGNTIYFGEGSWLTVV.

Concerning this clone itself: An end of the junction differs from the germline gene, which may be a read error. The V call is TRBV5-4, the J call TRBJ2-7; 11 bases map to TRBD2. CDR3 length equals 14 residues. Per germline, CDR1 SGHNT and CDR2 YYREEE (reference sequence). The CDR3 DNA reads as TGCGCCAGCAGCCAAGGGGTTTCTAGCGGGAGGCCGTACTTC. It yields the protein CASSQGVSSGRPYF.

This clone has only a few counts. The V and J genes are TRBV29-1 and TRBJ1-1; TRBD1 agrees at 8 bases. Germline assignment: CDR1 SQVTM and CDR2 ANQGSEA. This CDR3 has 12 residues. Losses at the gene ends were 7 bases for V and 7 bases for J; bases not matched to a gene: 8. CDR3 DNA: TGCAGCGGGAGGACTGGACAGGGTGAAGCTTTCTTT. It is translated as CSGRTGQGEAFF.

V gene TRBV6-5 combines with J gene TRBJ2-1, with 8 bases identical to TRBD2. Germline V gives CDR1 MNHEY, CDR2 SVGAGI. This CDR3 is 14 amino acids long. V was pared by 10 bases and J by 0 bases, with 5 bases of the junction left unmatched. CDR3 DNA: TGTGCCAACAACGGGGGGGACTCCTACAATGAGCAGTTCTTC. It yields the protein CANNGGDSYNEQFF.

This rearrangement joins TRBV6-5 to TRBJ2-7; 7 bases align to TRBD2. The trim removed 3 bases at V and 3 bases at J, leaving 5 bases unmatched. The CDR3 loop spans 14 amino acids. Germline-derived CDR1 and CDR2 are MNHEY and SVGAGI. This CDR3 reads CASSYELASYEQYF. The CDR3 DNA reads TGTGCCAGCAGTTATGAACTAGCGAGCTACGAGCAGTACTTC.

This clone was seen only a few times. CDR3 region: CASSLGLAGEQYF. CDR3 in DNA: TGTGCCAGCAGTCTGGGGCTAGCGGGCGAGCAGTACTTC. The chain joins TRBV6-1 to TRBJ2-7; 8 bases line up with TRBD2. The CDR3 is 13 amino acids. V shed 5 bases, J shed 6 bases, and the junction held 6 bases outside the gene matches. Germline CDR1 and CDR2: MNHNS and SASEGT.

This clone was observed a single time. The rearrangement uses TRBV30 and TRBJ1-1; no firm D call. Trimming left V 3 bases short and J 5 bases short, with 13 bases between. Germline V CDR1 and CDR2: GTSNPN, SVGIG (reference sequence). The CDR3 extends over 13 amino acids. The CDR3 DNA follows: TGTGCCTGGAGCGGATTGACGGGGACTGAAGCTTTCTTT. This encodes CAWSGLTGTEAFF.

The chain joins TRBV7-9 to TRBJ2-1, with 11 bases identical to TRBD1. V lost 5 bases to trimming and J lost 8 bases; unmatched junction nucleotides: 8. Germline V gene lookup returns CDR1 SEHNR and CDR2 FQNEAQ (reference sequence). The CDR3 spans 15 residues. CDR3 nucleotides: TGTGCCAGCAGCATGGGACAGGGGGTTAACCATGAGCAGTTCTTC. Protein sequence: CASSMGQGVNHEQFF.

The rearrangement links TRBV6-5 to TRBJ1-1; 8 bases fit TRBD1. The CDR3 runs to 14 residues. V was clipped by 6 bases and J by 1 base; unmatched bases: 4. Germline V lookup: CDR1 MNHEY, CDR2 SVGAGI. CDR3 sequence reads: CASRPGTGNTEAFF. In DNA, the CDR3 is TGTGCCAGCAGACCTGGGACAGGGAACACTGAAGCTTTCTTT.

The chain is built from TRBV18 and TRBJ2-1, with 11 bases lining up with TRBD2. The J segment lost 8 bases and the V segment lost 6 bases, leaving 9 bases of the junction unmatched. CDR1 and CDR2 (germline): KGHSH, LQKENI. The CDR3 runs 15 residues. CDR3 region: CASSPTSGIYDEQFF. The CDR3 nucleotides are TGTGCCAGCTCCCCGACTAGCGGGATTTACGATGAGCAGTTCTTC.

This sequence joins TRBV30 and TRBJ1-1; the D is unclear. V dropped 2 bases and J dropped 0 bases, with 4 bases sitting between them. The germline V gene has CDR1 GTSNPN and CDR2 SVGIG (reference sequence). There are 12 residues in the CDR3. The CDR3 DNA sequence: TGTGCCTGGAGTATAATGAACACTGAAGCTTTCTTT. Its protein product is CAWSIMNTEAFF.

The chain joins TRBV29-1 to TRBJ1-2, with a possible D match to TRBD1 (6 bases). The CDR3 is made up of 13 amino acids. The germline V gene has CDR1 SQVTM and CDR2 ANQGSEA. Trimming took 3 bases from V and 2 from J, leaving 10 bases between them. The CDR3 DNA reads as TGCAGCGTTGACGGGGGGCGCAACTATGGCTACACCTTC. It encodes CSVDGGRNYGYTF.

The chain is built from TRBV30 and TRBJ2-1; 12 nucleotides align to TRBD1. Germline-derived CDR1 and CDR2 are GTSNPN and SVGIG (reference sequence). V was clipped by 3 bases and J by 9 bases; unmatched bases: 9. The CDR3 consists of 15 residues. The CDR3 bases are TGTGCCTGGAGGAATTCGGGACAGGGGGCCAGTGAGCAGTTCTTC. The encoded protein is CAWRNSGQGASEQFF.

The rearrangement uses TRBV9 and TRBJ2-7; 15 bases agree with TRBD2. V dropped 0 bases and J dropped 5; count of bases not matched to a gene: 9. CDR1 SGDLS and CDR2 YYNGEE come from the germline V gene. This CDR3 region has 18 residues. The CDR3 here is CASSVAGGLAGGPHEQYF. CDR3 in DNA: TGTGCCAGCAGCGTAGCCGGAGGACTAGCGGGAGGGCCCCACGAGCAGTACTTC.

The V gene is TRBV7-9, the J gene TRBJ1-2; no clear D gene. Germline loops: CDR1 SEHNR, CDR2 FQNEAQ (reference sequence). The CDR3 totals 13 residues. Trimming took 1 base from V and 3 from J, leaving 6 bases between them. In DNA, the CDR3 is TGTGCCAGCAGCTTAGACAGCTACTATGGCTACACCTTC. Translating gives CASSLDSYYGYTF.

This chain connects TRBV4-3 to TRBJ2-7; tentative D call: TRBD2 (6 bases). Trimming removed 0 bases at V and 2 bases at J, with 8 bases between. The CDR3 loop spans 14 amino acids. CDR1 and CDR2 from the germline V gene are LGHNA and YSLEER. CDR3 sequence reads: CASSQERGTYEQYF. DNA for the CDR3: TGCGCCAGCAGCCAAGAGCGGGGAACCTACGAGCAGTACTTC.

V usage is TRBV18 and J usage is TRBJ2-5; D is uncertain. V lost 2 bases to trimming and J lost 3 bases, with 7 bases between them. The CDR3 has 13 residues. Germline V gives CDR1 KGHSH, CDR2 LQKENI. DNA of the CDR3: TGTGCCAGCTCACCAGAGGCCGAAGAGACCCAGTACTTC. Translating gives CASSPEAEETQYF.

The chain couples TRBV5-1 to TRBJ2-2; D is unclear. The CDR3 has 13 amino acids. Germline V CDR1 and CDR2: SGHRS, YFSETQ. V was clipped by 1 base and J by 4 bases, with 5 bases between them. The CDR3 sequence: CASSLFITGELFF. The CDR3 coding sequence is TGCGCCAGCAGCTTGTTTATCACCGGGGAGCTGTTTTTT.

Within the sample, this clone is large. The chain has TRBV18 and TRBJ2-7; D remains ambiguous. The CDR3 contains 13 residues. The V end was cut by 6 bases, the J end by 4 bases, with 13 bases between. From germline, CDR1 is KGHSH and CDR2 LQKENI. CDR3 protein: CASSREVNYEQYF. The CDR3 nucleotides read TGTGCCAGCTCCCGAGAAGTTAATTACGAGCAGTACTTC.

This clone was seen a few times. The J gene is TRBJ1-2, the V gene TRBV4-2; tentative D call: TRBD1 (5 bases). Germline V CDR1 and CDR2: LGHNA, YNFKEQ. This CDR3 region has 14 residues. The V end lost 6 bases, the J end lost 6 bases, and 17 bases lay between the germline ends. The CDR3 DNA follows: TGTGCCAGCAGTCCGGGGGGTGGGGATCATGGCTACACCTTC. Translation: CASSPGGGDHGYTF.

The chain carries TRBV18 and TRBJ1-1; D not resolved. The V gene lost 4 bases and the J gene lost 1 base, with 10 bases spanning the gap. This CDR3 contains 14 residues. In germline, CDR1 is KGHSH, CDR2 LQKENI. CDR3 nucleotide sequence: TGTGCCAGCTCACTCGGGGTTGGGAACACTGAAGCTTTCTTT. This sequence encodes CASSLGVGNTEAFF.

This chain joins TRBV5-1 and TRBJ2-7; D is unclear. V was clipped by 4 bases and J by 7 bases, with 9 bases between them. Germline V lookup: CDR1 SGHRS, CDR2 YFSETQ. This CDR3 has 11 residues. In nucleotides, the CDR3 is TGCGCCAGCAGCGCCTCTGAGGAGCAGTACTTC. Translating it yields CASSASEEQYF.

By share, this clone counts as medium-sized. The chain recombines TRBV25-1 with TRBJ2-1; 11 nucleotides line up with TRBD2. With V trimmed by 5 bases and J by 7 bases, 4 bases remained unmatched. The CDR3 loop spans 14 amino acids. The germline V gene has CDR1 MGHDK and CDR2 SYGVNS. For the CDR3, the DNA is TGTGCCAGCAGTAAGACTAGCGGGAATAATGAGCAGTTCTTC. This encodes CASSKTSGNNEQFF.